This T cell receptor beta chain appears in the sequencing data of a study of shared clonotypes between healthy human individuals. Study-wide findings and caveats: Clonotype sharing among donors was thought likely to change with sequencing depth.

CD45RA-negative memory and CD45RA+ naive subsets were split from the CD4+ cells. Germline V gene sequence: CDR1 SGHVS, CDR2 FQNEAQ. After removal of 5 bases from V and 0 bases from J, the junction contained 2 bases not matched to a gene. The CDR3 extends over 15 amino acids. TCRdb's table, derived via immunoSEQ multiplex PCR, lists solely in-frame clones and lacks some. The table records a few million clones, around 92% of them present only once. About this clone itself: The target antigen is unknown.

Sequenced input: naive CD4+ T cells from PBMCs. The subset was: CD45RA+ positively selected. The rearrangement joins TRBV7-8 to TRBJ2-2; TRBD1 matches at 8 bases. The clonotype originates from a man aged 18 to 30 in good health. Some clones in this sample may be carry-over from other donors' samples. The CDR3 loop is CASSAGQANTGELFF. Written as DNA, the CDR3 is TGTGCCAGCAGCGCGGGACAGGCGAACACCGGGGAGCTGTTTTTT.